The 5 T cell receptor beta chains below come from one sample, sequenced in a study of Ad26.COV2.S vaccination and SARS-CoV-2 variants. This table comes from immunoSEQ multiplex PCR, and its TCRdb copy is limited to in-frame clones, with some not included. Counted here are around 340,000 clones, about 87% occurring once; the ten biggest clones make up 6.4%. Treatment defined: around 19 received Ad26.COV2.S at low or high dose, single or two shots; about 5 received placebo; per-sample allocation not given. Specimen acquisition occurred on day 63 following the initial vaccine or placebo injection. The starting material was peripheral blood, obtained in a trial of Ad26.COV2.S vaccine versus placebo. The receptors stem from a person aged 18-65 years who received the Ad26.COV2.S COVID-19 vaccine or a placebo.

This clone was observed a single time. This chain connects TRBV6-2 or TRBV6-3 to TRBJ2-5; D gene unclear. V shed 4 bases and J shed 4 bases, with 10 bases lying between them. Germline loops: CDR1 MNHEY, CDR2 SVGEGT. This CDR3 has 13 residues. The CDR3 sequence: CASSWSGRETQYF. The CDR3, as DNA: TGTGCCAGCAGTTGGAGTGGGCGAGAGACCCAGTACTTC.

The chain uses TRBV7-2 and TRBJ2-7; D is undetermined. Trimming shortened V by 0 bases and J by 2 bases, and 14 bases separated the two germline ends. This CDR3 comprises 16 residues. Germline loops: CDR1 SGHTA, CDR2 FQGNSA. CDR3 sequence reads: CASSLALQAWTYEQYF. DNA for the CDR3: TGTGCCAGCAGCTTAGCTCTTCAGGCGTGGACCTACGAGCAGTACTTC.

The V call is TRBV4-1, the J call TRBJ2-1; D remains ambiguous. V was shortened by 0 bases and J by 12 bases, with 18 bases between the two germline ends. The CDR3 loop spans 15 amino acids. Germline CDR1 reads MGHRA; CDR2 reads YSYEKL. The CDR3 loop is CASSQDLTGPRLQFF. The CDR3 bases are TGCGCCAGCAGCCAAGATCTGACCGGGCCCCGGTTGCAGTTCTTC.

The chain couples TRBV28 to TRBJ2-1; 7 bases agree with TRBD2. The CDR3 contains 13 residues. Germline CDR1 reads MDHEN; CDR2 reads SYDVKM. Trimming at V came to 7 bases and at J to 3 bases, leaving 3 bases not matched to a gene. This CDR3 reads CASKAGYYNEQFF. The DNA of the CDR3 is TGTGCCAGCAAAGCGGGATACTACAATGAGCAGTTCTTC.

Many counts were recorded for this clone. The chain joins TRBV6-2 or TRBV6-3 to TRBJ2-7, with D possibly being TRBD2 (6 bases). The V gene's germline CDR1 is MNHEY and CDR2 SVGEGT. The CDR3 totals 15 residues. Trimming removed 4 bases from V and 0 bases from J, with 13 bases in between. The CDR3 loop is CASSLAVDGSYEQYF. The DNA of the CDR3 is TGTGCCAGCAGTTTAGCGGTCGACGGCTCCTACGAGCAGTACTTC.